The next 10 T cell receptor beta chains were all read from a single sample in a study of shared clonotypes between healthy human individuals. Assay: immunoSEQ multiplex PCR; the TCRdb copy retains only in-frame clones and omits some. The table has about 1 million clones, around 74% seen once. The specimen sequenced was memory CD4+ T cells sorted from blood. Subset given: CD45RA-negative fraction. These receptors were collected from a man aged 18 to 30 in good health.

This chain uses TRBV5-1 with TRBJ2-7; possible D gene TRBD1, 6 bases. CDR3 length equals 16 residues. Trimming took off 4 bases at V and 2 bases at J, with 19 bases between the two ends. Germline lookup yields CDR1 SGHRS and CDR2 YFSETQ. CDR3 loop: CASSPQPTGSTYEQYF. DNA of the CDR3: TGCGCCAGCAGCCCGCAACCAACAGGGTCAACCTACGAGCAGTACTTC.

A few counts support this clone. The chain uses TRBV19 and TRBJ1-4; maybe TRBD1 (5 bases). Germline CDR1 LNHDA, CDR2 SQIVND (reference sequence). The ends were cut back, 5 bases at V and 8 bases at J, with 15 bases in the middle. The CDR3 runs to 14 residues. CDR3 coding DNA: TGTGCCAGTAGTGAGGGACTTCCCGGCGAAAAACTGTTTTTT. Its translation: CASSEGLPGEKLFF. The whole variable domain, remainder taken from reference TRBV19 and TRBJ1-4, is DGGITQSPKYLFRKEGQNVTLSCEQNLNHDAMYWYRQDPGQGLRLIYYSQIVNDFQKGDIAEGYSVSREKKESFPLTVTSAQKNPTAFYLCASSEGLPGEKLFFGSGTQLSVL.

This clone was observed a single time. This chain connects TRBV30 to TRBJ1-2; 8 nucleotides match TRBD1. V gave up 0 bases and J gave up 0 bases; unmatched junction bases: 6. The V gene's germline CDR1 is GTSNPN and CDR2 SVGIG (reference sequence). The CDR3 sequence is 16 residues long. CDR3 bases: TGTGCCTGGAGTGTTAGACAGGGGACTGCTAACTATGGCTACACCTTC. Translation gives CAWSVRQGTANYGYTF.

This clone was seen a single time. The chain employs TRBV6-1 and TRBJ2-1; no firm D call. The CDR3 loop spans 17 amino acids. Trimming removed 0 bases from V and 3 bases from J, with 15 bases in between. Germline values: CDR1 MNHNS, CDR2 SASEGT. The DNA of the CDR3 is TGTGCCAGCAGTGAAGCGATCACTCCCCGAGGCTACAATGAGCAGTTCTTC. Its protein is CASSEAITPRGYNEQFF.

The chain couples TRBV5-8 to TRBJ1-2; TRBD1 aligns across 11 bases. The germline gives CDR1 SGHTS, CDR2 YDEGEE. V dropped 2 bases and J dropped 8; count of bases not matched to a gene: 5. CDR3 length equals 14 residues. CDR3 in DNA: TGTGCCAGCAGCTTAGGACAGGGGGCTCGCGGCTACACCTTC. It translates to CASSLGQGARGYTF.

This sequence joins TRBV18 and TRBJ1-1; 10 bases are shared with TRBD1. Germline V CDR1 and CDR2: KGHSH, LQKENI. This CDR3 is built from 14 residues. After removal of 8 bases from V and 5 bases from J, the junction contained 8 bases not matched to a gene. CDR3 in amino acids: CASTSDRGRTEAFF. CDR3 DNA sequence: TGTGCCAGCACATCGGACAGGGGGAGAACTGAAGCTTTCTTT.

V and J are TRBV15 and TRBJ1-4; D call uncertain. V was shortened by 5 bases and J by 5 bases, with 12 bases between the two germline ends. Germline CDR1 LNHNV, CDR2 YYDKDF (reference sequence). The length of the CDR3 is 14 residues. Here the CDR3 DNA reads TGTGCCACCAGCGTAGGCTCGGGAAATGAAAAACTGTTTTTT. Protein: CATSVGSGNEKLFF.

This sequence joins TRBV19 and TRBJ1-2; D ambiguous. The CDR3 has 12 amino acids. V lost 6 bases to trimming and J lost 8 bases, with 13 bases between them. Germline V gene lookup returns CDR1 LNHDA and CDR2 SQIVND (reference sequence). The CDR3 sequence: CASRTHLAGYTF. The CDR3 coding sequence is TGTGCCAGTAGAACCCATTTAGCCGGCTACACCTTC.

The CDR3 sequence: CASSLWTAQETQYF. The CDR3, as DNA: TGTGCCAGCAGCTTATGGACCGCCCAAGAGACCCAGTACTTC. The rearrangement uses TRBV5-8 and TRBJ2-5; D gene unclear. Germline CDR1 SGHTS, CDR2 YDEGEE. Trimming left V 2 bases short and J 1 base short, with 9 bases between. The length of the CDR3 is 14 residues.

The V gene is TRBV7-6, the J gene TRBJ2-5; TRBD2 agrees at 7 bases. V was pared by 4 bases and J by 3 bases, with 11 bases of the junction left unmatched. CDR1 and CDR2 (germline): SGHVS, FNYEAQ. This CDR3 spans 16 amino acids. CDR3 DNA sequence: TGTGCCAGCAGCTCCCTGGGCGGGAGCGGGGAAGAGACCCAGTACTTC. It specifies CASSSLGGSGEETQYF.